This record looks at one T cell receptor (beta chain) sequence and its context. Its specificity is unknown. V was cut by 4 bases and J by 3 bases, with 2 bases left in between. This CDR3 spans 12 amino acids. Germline loops: CDR1 SGHDT, CDR2 YYEEEE. Produced via immunoSEQ multiplex PCR; TCRdb's table is partial and in-frame only. This sample has about 69,000 clones; about three quarters occur once, and the top ten carry 2% to 2.5%. This sample was taken from a study of OX40 agonist ivuxolimab in advanced cancers. Study overall: Patients received the agonistic anti-OX40 (CD134) antibody ivuxolimab. Patients receiving dose escalation had hepatocellular carcinoma, melanoma, renal cell or head and neck cancer. Findings of the study overall: Averaged across samples, CD8+ T cells carried more expanded clones than CD4+ did.

The chain combines TRBV5-6 with TRBJ1-6; no definite D call. This receptor was identified in an adult with an advanced solid tumor such as melanoma, head and neck, liver or kidney cancer. The sample consisted of CD4+ or CD8+ T cells sorted from blood, taken in a trial of the OX40 agonist ivuxolimab. The DNA for the CDR3 is TGTGCCAGCAGCGGCTATAATTCACCCCTCCACTTT. It specifies CASSGYNSPLHF.